These 10 T cell receptor beta chains share one sample of origin, sequenced in a study of tumor-infiltrating lymphocytes in primary liver carcinoma. Starting material of 450 to 550 ng total RNA yielded TCR beta cDNA via a constant-region primer. Three nested multiplex PCR rounds, a slightly modified ARM-PCR, produced the libraries for TCR beta. The first two PCR rounds, roughly 11 cycles each, used TRBV1-TRBV30 forward primers and a C-beta reverse primer. One entry per CDR3 protein, called by TCRdb with MiXCR from the multiplex PCR reads. The data show around 330,000 distinct CDR3 sequences, about three fifths seen once. Unsorted whole blood served as the source of blood RNA, and germline DNA was extracted as well. Sequences were obtained from peripheral blood. The receptor source for this set is a woman younger than 45 with primary liver carcinoma and hepatitis B virus infection.

Concerning this clonotype: This may come from a read error, since a much larger clone is one base off. The chain couples TRBV29-1 to TRBJ2-3; 11 positions agree with TRBD1. Germline V gives CDR1 SQVTM, CDR2 ANQGSEA. This CDR3 spans 12 amino acids. This CDR3 is CSVGTGGDTRYF. In DNA, the CDR3 is TGCAGCGTGGGGACAGGGGGGGATACGCGGTATTTT.

The V and J genes are TRBV6-1 and TRBJ2-4; perhaps TRBD2 as D (6 bases). V was trimmed by 2 bases and J by 0 bases, leaving 20 bases between them. Germline V gene lookup returns CDR1 MNHNS and CDR2 SASEGT. This CDR3 has 19 amino acids. The CDR3 nucleotides read TGTGCCAGCAGTGAAATTGCGGGACGGGGAGTCCTAGCCAAAAACATTCAGTACTTC. It is translated as CASSEIAGRGVLAKNIQYF.

In regard to this clonotype: Sequence at one end of the junction differs from germline and may be a read error. V usage is TRBV5-4 and J usage is TRBJ2-7; 10 nucleotides align to TRBD2. The CDR3 sequence is 15 residues long. Germline V CDR1 and CDR2: SGHNT, YYREEE (reference sequence). The CDR3 is CTSSSPGLASDEQYF. The CDR3 region has the DNA TGTACCAGCAGCTCTCCGGGACTAGCGTCCGACGAGCAGTACTTC.

In the case of this clonotype: The conserved final phenylalanine or tryptophan is absent from the CDR3, which likely points to a read error. The rearrangement links TRBV5-1 to TRBJ1-2; D gene uncertain. Germline CDR1 reads SGHRS; CDR2 reads YFSETQ. The CDR3 runs to 13 residues. The CDR3 DNA sequence: TGCGTCAGCAGCTTGGACTGGATGTATGGTTACACCATC. This encodes CVSSLDWMYGYTI.

The rearrangement joins TRBV11-2 to TRBJ2-7; D is unclear. Germline values: CDR1 SGHAT, CDR2 FQNNGV. CDR3 length: 10 residues. CDR3 coding DNA: TGTCTCAGCAGCCTCTACGAGCAGTACTTC. It codes for CLSSLYEQYF.

Turning to this clonotype: A junction boundary mismatches the germline segment, possibly from a read error. This chain joins TRBV12-3 or TRBV12-4 and TRBJ2-5; no reliable D call. This CDR3 region has 15 residues. Here the CDR3 reads CVSSTYPGGEGTQYF. The CDR3 DNA follows: TGTGTCAGCAGCACCTACCCCGGTGGCGAAGGGACCCAGTACTTC.

This clonotype was seen only once. The J gene is TRBJ2-5, the V gene TRBV4-2, with 8 bases lining up with TRBD2. Trimming removed 4 bases from V and 5 bases from J; junction bases left unmatched: 12. The CDR3 length is 16 residues. Germline assignment: CDR1 LGHNA and CDR2 YNFKEQ. The CDR3 spells CASSPSGAGGNETQYF. The CDR3 DNA sequence: TGTGCCAGCAGCCCCTCTGGTGCGGGAGGTAATGAGACCCAGTACTTC.

This clonotype was seen once. A much larger clone differs by one base, so this may be a read error. This chain links TRBV12-3 or TRBV12-4 with TRBJ1-5, with D hard to call. With 2 bases removed from V and 3 bases from J, the gap between germline ends came to 5 bases. The CDR3 contains 13 residues. CDR3 amino acids: CASSLMDNQPQHF. DNA for the CDR3: TGTGCCAGCAGTTTAATGGACAATCAGCCCCAGCATTTT.

Concerning this clonotype itself: Possible read error: a much larger clone is one base away. The genes are TRBV4-2 and TRBJ2-5; D ambiguous. This CDR3 is 14 amino acids long. CDR1 is LGHNA, CDR2 YNFKEQ, per germline. CDR3 coding DNA: TGTGTCAGCAGCCAAGCTGTTTTCGGAGAGACCCAGTACTTC. It translates to CVSSQAVFGETQYF.

The chain recombines TRBV7-9 with TRBJ1-2; D is unclear. The V end was cut by 4 bases, the J end by 5 bases, with 11 bases between. In germline, CDR1 is SEHNR, CDR2 FQNEAQ (reference sequence). CDR3 length: 13 amino acids. The CDR3 spells CASSSALPYGYTF. CDR3 nucleotide sequence: TGTGCCAGCAGCTCGGCGCTGCCTTATGGCTACACCTTC.